This TCR beta chain was identified in a study of response to subunit inactivated influenza vaccine. The CDR3 runs to 14 residues. The germline V gene encodes CDR1 SGHRS and CDR2 YFSETQ. Trimming cost V 3 bases and J 10 bases, with 19 bases left between them. TCRdb re-analysed the RT-PCR reads in MiXCR, keeping a single row per CDR3 protein. Counted here are around 650,000 distinct CDR3 sequences, approximately 14% occurring once; the ten biggest clones make up around 10%. General study results and limits: Each seasonal influenza vaccination, the authors suggested, recruits few new T cells.

Note on this clonotype: The target antigen is unknown.

The chain is built from TRBV5-1 and TRBJ1-1; weak D call: TRBD1 (5 bases). The TCR was taken from a man between 45 and 60 years old who received an inactivated influenza vaccine. This specimen consisted of PBMCs from blood, obtained about 13 days after vaccination. CDR3 nucleotides: TGCGCCAGCAGCTACGGGGACGCACAGGTAGGAGCTTTCTTT. Translation: CASSYGDAQVGAFF.